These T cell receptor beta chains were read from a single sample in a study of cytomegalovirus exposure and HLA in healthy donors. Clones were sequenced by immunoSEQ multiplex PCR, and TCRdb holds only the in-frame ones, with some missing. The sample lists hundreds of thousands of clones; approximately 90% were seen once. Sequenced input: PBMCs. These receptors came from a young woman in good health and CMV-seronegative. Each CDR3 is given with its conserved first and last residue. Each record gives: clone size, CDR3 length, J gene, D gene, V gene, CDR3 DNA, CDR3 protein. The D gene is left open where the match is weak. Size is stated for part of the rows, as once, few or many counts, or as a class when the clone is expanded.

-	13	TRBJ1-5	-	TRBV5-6	TGTGCCAGCAGCCGCCAGGCAGGTCAGCCCCAGCATTTT	CASSRQAGQPQHF
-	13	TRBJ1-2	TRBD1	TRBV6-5	TGTGCCAGCAGACCACACAGGGGGGTTTTTTACACCTTC	CASRPHRGVFYTF
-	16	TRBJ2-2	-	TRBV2	TGTGCCAGCACCACAGAGGGTAGCCTGAACACCGGGGAGCTGTTTTTT	CASTTEGSLNTGELFF
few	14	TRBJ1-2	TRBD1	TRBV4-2	TGTGCCAGCAGCCCGTGGACAGGGGGATTGGGCTACACCTTC	CASSPWTGGLGYTF
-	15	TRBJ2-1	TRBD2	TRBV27	TGTGCCAGCAGTTTAACTAGCGGGAGGTATAATGAGCAGTTCTTC	CASSLTSGRYNEQFF
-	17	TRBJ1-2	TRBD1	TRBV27	TGTGCCAGCAGCCGAGGGTTCGGACAGGGACGTAACTATGGCTACACCTTC	CASSRGFGQGRNYGYTF
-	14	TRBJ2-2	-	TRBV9	TGTGCCAGCAGCTCTACTAGTTTCACCGGGGAGCTGTTTTTT	CASSSTSFTGELFF
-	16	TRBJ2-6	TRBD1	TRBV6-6	TGTGCCAGCAGTTTACAGGGGGCGCCTGGGGCCAACGTCCTGACTTTC	CASSLQGAPGANVLTF
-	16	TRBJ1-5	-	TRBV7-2	TGTGCCAGCAGCGAGGGGACATCTTATAGCAATCAGCCCCAGCATTTT	CASSEGTSYSNQPQHF
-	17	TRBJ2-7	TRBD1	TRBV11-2	TGTGCCAGCAGCGCCTTGAGGAGAGACAGGGGGGCTTACGAGCAGTACTTC	CASSALRRDRGAYEQYF
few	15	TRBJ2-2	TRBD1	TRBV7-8	TGTGCCAGCAGACGGGACAGGGCTGGCACCGGGGAGCTGTTTTTT	CASRRDRAGTGELFF
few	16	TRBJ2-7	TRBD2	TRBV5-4	TGTGCCAGCAGCTCCCGGGAGGGCCATATAAGCTACGAGCAGTACTTC	CASSSREGHISYEQYF
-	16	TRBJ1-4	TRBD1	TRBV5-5	TGTGCCAGCAGCCATCCTCCGACAGGGGGCGAGGAAAAACTGTTTTTT	CASSHPPTGGEEKLFF
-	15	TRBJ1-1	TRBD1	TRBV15	TGTGCCACCAGCAGAGATTACAGGGGGAACACTGAAGCTTTCTTT	CATSRDYRGNTEAFF
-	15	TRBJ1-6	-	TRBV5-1	TGCGCCAGCAGCGAATTATCTTACTTCAATTCACCCCTCCACTTT	CASSELSYFNSPLHF
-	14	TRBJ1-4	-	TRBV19	TGTGCCAGGTATGTCGGGACAAAGAATGAAAAACTGTTTTTT	CARYVGTKNEKLFF
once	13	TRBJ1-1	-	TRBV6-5	TGTGCCAGCAGTTACAACACCGACACTGAAGCTTTCTTT	CASSYNTDTEAFF
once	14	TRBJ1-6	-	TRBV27	TGTGCCAGCAGTGTCCCAGGGTTTAATTCACCCCTCCACTTT	CASSVPGFNSPLHF
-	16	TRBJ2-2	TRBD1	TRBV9	TGTGCCAGCAGCTTGACAGGGGGCCAGAACACCGGGGAGCTGTTTTTT	CASSLTGGQNTGELFF
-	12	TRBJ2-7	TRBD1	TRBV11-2	TGTGCCAGCAGTTGGGACAGAAACGAGCAGTACTTC	CASSWDRNEQYF
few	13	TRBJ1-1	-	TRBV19	TGTGCCAGTAGTAGACAGGTTTCAACTGAAGCTTTCTTT	CASSRQVSTEAFF
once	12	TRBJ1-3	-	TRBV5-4	TGTGCCAGCAGCTTGGACTACAACACCATATATTTT	CASSLDYNTIYF
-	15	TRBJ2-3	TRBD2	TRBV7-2	TGTGCCAGCAGCTTAGATGCGGGAGAATCCGATACGCAGTATTTT	CASSLDAGESDTQYF
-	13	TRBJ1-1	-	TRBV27	TGTGCCAGCGGACCCGGCGGGGTCACTGAAGCTTTCTTT	CASGPGGVTEAFF
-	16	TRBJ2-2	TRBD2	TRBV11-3	TGTGCCAGCAGCTCCAGACTAGCGGGAAACACCGGGGAGCTGTTTTTT	CASSSRLAGNTGELFF
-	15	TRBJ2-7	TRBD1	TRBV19	TGTGCCAGTAGTATAGTGGAGACAGGGGAGAGGGAGCAGTACTTC	CASSIVETGEREQYF
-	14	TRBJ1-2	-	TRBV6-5	TGTGCCAGCAGTTACTCTCGGCAGGGAAGGGGCTACACCTTC	CASSYSRQGRGYTF
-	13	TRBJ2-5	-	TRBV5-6	TGTGCCAACAGCTTGGGCAGGGCGGAGACCCAGTACTTC	CANSLGRAETQYF
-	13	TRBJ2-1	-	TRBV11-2	TGTGCCAGCAGCTCCGGACAGAACAATGAGCAGTTCTTC	CASSSGQNNEQFF
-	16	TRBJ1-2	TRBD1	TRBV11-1	TGTGCCAGCACCTACACACCCACGGGGACAGAGGGGAGCTACACCTTC	CASTYTPTGTEGSYTF
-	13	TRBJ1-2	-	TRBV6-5	TGTGCCAGCAGCCGTCCGGGAAATTATGGCTACACCTTC	CASSRPGNYGYTF
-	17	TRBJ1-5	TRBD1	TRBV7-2	TGTGCCAGCAGCTTAGCGCTTAGGGACAGGGTCGGACAGCCCCAGCATTTT	CASSLALRDRVGQPQHF
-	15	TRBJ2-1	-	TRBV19	TGTGCCAGTAGTAGCGGGACCCAATCCTACAATGAGCAGTTCTTC	CASSSGTQSYNEQFF
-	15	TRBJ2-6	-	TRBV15	TGTGCCACCAGCAGCGCAGGGGCTGGGGCCAACGTCCTGACTTTC	CATSSAGAGANVLTF
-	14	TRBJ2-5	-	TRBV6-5	TGTGCCAGCAGTTACGAGGCCGGAGAAGAGACCCAGTACTTC	CASSYEAGEETQYF
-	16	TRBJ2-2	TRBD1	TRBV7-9	TGTGCCAGCAGCTTTTGGGGGACAGGGTTTAACGGGGAGCTGTTTTTT	CASSFWGTGFNGELFF
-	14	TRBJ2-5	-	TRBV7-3	TGTGCCAGCAGCTTAACAGGAGGGAGAGAGACCCAGTACTTC	CASSLTGGRETQYF
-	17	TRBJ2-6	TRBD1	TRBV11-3	TGTGCCGCATCTCCGGGACAGGGTTTTTCTGGGGCCAACGTCCTGACTTTC	CAASPGQGFSGANVLTF
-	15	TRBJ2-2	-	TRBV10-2	TGCGCCAGCAATTTCGGCAGGGGAAGGGCCGGGGAGCTGTTTTTT	CASNFGRGRAGELFF
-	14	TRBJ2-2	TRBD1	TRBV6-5	TGTGCCAGCAGTAGCGGGACAGGGAACGGGGAGCTGTTTTTT	CASSSGTGNGELFF
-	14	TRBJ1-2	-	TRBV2	TGTGCCCTCCGGAGGGTCAGGGTTAACTATGGCTACACCTTC	CALRRVRVNYGYTF
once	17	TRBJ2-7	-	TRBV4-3	TGCGCCAGCAGCCAAGATGGCTTGGGGGCGATGTCCTACGAGCAGTACTTC	CASSQDGLGAMSYEQYF
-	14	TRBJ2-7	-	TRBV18	TGTGCCAGCTCACCACGCCAGACAGTCTACGAGCAGTACTTC	CASSPRQTVYEQYF
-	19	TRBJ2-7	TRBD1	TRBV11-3	TGTGCCAGCAGCTTACGTGGCGACAGGGGGCCTACCAGCTCCTACGAGCAGTACTTC	CASSLRGDRGPTSSYEQYF
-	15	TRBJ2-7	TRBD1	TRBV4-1	TGCGCCAGCAGCCAAGCAGGACAGGGGGTTTACGAGCAGTACTTC	CASSQAGQGVYEQYF
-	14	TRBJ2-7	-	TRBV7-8	TGTGCCAGCCTAAAAAGGTCGGAGTGCTACGAGCAGTACTTC	CASLKRSECYEQYF
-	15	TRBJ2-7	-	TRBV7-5	TGTGTCAGAAGCATCACTAGCTGCGGCCCCTACGAGCAGTACTTC	CVRSITSCGPYEQYF
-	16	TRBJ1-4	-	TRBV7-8	TGTGCCAGCAGCCCTACACAGCCCCCCCTTAATGAAAAACTGTTTTTT	CASSPTQPPLNEKLFF
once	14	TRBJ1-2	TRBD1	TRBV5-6	TGTGCCAGCAGCTACAGGGGGGCTAACTATGGCTACACCTTC	CASSYRGANYGYTF